Following are 19 T cell receptor beta chains from one sample sequenced in a study of shared clonotypes between healthy human individuals. Sequenced by immunoSEQ multiplex PCR; TCRdb stores in-frame clones only, minus some. This sample has over 2 million clones, with roughly 96% found just once. Sequenced: naive CD4+ T cells sorted from blood. Subset indicated: CD45RA+ positively selected. All receptors come from a man aged 18-30 years in good health.

The J gene is TRBJ1-5, the V gene TRBV10-3; D uncertain. CDR3 length: 12 residues. Germline CDR1 ENHRY, CDR2 SYGVKD. The V gene lost 0 bases and the J gene lost 7 bases, with 4 bases spanning the gap. CDR3 in amino acids: CAISESVQPQHF. The CDR3 DNA sequence: TGTGCCATCAGTGAGTCTGTCCAGCCCCAGCATTTT.

The rearrangement uses TRBV7-2 and TRBJ2-7; possible D gene TRBD2, 6 bases. Trimming left V 1 base short and J 3 bases short, with 13 bases between. The germline V gene has CDR1 SGHTA and CDR2 FQGNSA. The CDR3 spans 15 residues. The CDR3 DNA reads TGTGCCAGCAGCTTAGAACGGGGGAACCTCTACGAGCAGTACTTC. Amino acid sequence: CASSLERGNLYEQYF.

For this clone: The sample has other DNA sequences that encode this CDR3 too. The V and J genes are TRBV6-1 and TRBJ1-5, with TRBD1 matching 7 bases. Germline CDR1 is MNHNS and CDR2 is SASEGT. The CDR3 has 14 amino acids. Trimming took 6 bases from V and 2 from J; bases not matched to a gene: 4. The CDR3 sequence is CASSDRVGNQPQHF. DNA of the CDR3: TGTGCCAGCAGCGACAGGGTCGGCAATCAGCCCCAGCATTTT.

The CDR3 sequence is CASIADYSNQPQHF. The CDR3 region has the DNA TGTGCCAGCATCGCAGACTATAGCAATCAGCCCCAGCATTTT. The V gene is TRBV6-1, the J gene TRBJ1-5, with D hard to call. The germline gives CDR1 MNHNS, CDR2 SASEGT. Trimming cost V 7 bases and J 0 bases, with 10 bases left between them. The CDR3 consists of 14 residues.

V and J are TRBV6-5 and TRBJ2-7, with unresolved D. This CDR3 has 12 residues. Germline CDR1 reads MNHEY; CDR2 reads SVGAGI. V lost 8 bases and J 4 bases, leaving 12 bases between the germline ends. For the CDR3, the DNA is TGTGCCAGCGGCAGTCCTTATTACGAGCAGTACTTC. Its protein product is CASGSPYYEQYF.

V gene TRBV2 combines with J gene TRBJ2-7; D gene uncertain. Trimming stripped 0 bases from V and 7 bases from J, with 16 bases between. There are 15 residues in the CDR3. Germline lookup yields CDR1 SNHLY and CDR2 FYNNEI. The CDR3 is CASSEALRLLSEQYF. The CDR3 nucleotides read TGTGCCAGCAGTGAAGCGCTTAGGCTCCTAAGTGAGCAGTACTTC. The full variable domain, its missing parts supplied by reference TRBV2 and TRBJ2-7, is EPEVTQTPSHQVTQMGQEVILRCVPISNHLYFYWYRQILGQKVEFLVSFYNNEISEKSEIFDDQFSVERPDGSNFTLKIRSTKLEDSAMYFCASSEALRLLSEQYFGPGTRLTVT.

The CDR3 DNA is TGTGCCAGCAGTTCGAGACTAGCGGGAGTAGTGGAGACCCAGTACTTC. Amino acid sequence: CASSSRLAGVVETQYF. The rearrangement uses TRBV28 and TRBJ2-5, with 12 bases that match TRBD2. The V gene's germline CDR1 is MDHEN and CDR2 SYDVKM. V trimming: 4 bases; J trimming: 5 bases; junction bases outside the gene matches: 8. The CDR3 runs to 16 residues.

The chain links TRBV5-1 to TRBJ1-6; D is possibly TRBD1 (5 bases). There are 16 residues in the CDR3. The germline V gene has CDR1 SGHRS and CDR2 YFSETQ. V was clipped by 0 bases and J by 0 bases, with 7 bases between them. This CDR3 is CASSLGDVSYNSPLHF. As DNA, the CDR3 is TGCGCCAGCAGCTTGGGGGACGTCTCCTATAATTCACCCCTCCACTTT.

CDR3 coding DNA: TGCACCGCTACCTCTAGCGGTACCTACGAGCAGTACTTC. Its translation: CTATSSGTYEQYF. V is TRBV29-1 and J is TRBJ2-7; the match to TRBD2 covers 7 bases. This CDR3 spans 13 amino acids. Per germline, CDR1 SQVTM and CDR2 ANQGSEA.

The genes are TRBV6-5 and TRBJ1-2, with D maybe TRBD1 (5 bases). Trimming took off 6 bases at V and 5 bases at J, with 13 bases between the two ends. This CDR3 contains 13 residues. The germline V gene encodes CDR1 MNHEY and CDR2 SVGAGI. The CDR3, as DNA: TGTGCCAGCAGGCCAGGGACCGAGTATGGCTACACCTTC. Translated, it gives CASRPGTEYGYTF.

The chain couples TRBV5-1 to TRBJ2-7, with TRBD1 identical over 7 bases. The ends lost 1 base at V and 3 bases at J; junction bases unmatched: 10. In germline, CDR1 is SGHRS, CDR2 YFSETQ. The CDR3 loop spans 16 amino acids. CDR3 protein: CASSLTGEIPGYEQYF. CDR3 bases: TGCGCCAGCAGCTTGACAGGGGAAATACCAGGCTACGAGCAGTACTTC.

Regarding this clone: Relative to the germline gene, one junction end is altered; a read error may explain this. The V and J genes are TRBV10-3 and TRBJ2-5; D remains ambiguous. CDR1 ENHRY and CDR2 SYGVKD come from the germline V gene. The CDR3 spans 14 residues. CDR3 DNA: TGTGCCATCAGTGGAGGACCGAGTCTAGAGCCCCAGTACTTC. Translation: CAISGGPSLEPQYF.

The gene calls are TRBV6-1 and TRBJ1-5; 8 positions agree with TRBD1. With 7 bases clipped from V and 2 bases from J, the junction kept 7 bases outside the gene matches. Germline values: CDR1 MNHNS, CDR2 SASEGT. CDR3 length: 15 amino acids. DNA for the CDR3: TGTGCCAGCATTGGCGACAGGGGTCGCAATCAGCCCCAGCATTTT. This translates into CASIGDRGRNQPQHF.

A single count supports this clone. V and J are TRBV5-1 and TRBJ2-7, with D perhaps being TRBD1 or TRBD2 (6 bases each). Trimming shortened V by 2 bases and J by 0 bases, and 15 bases separated the two germline ends. The germline CDR1 and CDR2 sequences are SGHRS and YFSETQ. This CDR3 has 16 residues. The CDR3 bases are TGCGCCAGCAGCTTAGGAGGGACACCCAGCTCCTACGAGCAGTACTTC. It translates to CASSLGGTPSSYEQYF.

The chain uses TRBV5-1 and TRBJ2-2; D is unclear. The germline V gene has CDR1 SGHRS and CDR2 YFSETQ. V was clipped by 1 base and J by 0 bases, with 7 bases between them. The CDR3 sequence is 15 residues long. CDR3 sequence: CASSLSTANTGELFF. The DNA of the CDR3 is TGCGCCAGCAGCTTGTCGACGGCGAACACCGGGGAGCTGTTTTTT.

The rearrangement joins TRBV7-2 to TRBJ2-4; TRBD1 aligns across 9 bases. CDR1 SGHTA and CDR2 FQGNSA come from the germline V gene. This CDR3 has 15 residues. The junction had 5 bases not matched to a gene; V was cut back by 2 bases and J by 6 bases. The CDR3 nucleotides read TGTGCCAGCAGCTTAAGGGACAGGGTGGGAAACATTCAGTACTTC. This sequence encodes CASSLRDRVGNIQYF.

This clone was counted once. The chain has TRBV19 and TRBJ1-4; a weak D match, TRBD1 (5 bases). Trimming took 4 bases from V and 0 from J, leaving 15 bases between them. Germline CDR1 is LNHDA and CDR2 is SQIVND (reference sequence). CDR3 length equals 17 residues. The CDR3 reads CASSKFGPGATNEKLFF. In DNA form, the CDR3 reads TGTGCCAGTAGTAAGTTCGGCCCGGGGGCAACTAATGAAAAACTGTTTTTT.

The CDR3 region is CASSDTGTAYEQYF. Written as DNA, the CDR3 is TGTGCCAGCAGTGATACCGGGACAGCCTACGAGCAGTACTTC. The V call is TRBV28, the J call TRBJ2-7, with 7 positions matching TRBD1. Per the germline V gene, CDR1 is MDHEN and CDR2 is SYDVKM. This CDR3 region has 14 residues. The V and J ends lost 5 bases and 2 bases, in that order; junction bases with no gene match: 6.

The chain has TRBV15 and TRBJ1-4; D not resolved. Trimming left V 0 bases short and J 5 bases short, with 13 bases between. CDR1 LNHNV and CDR2 YYDKDF come from the germline V gene (reference sequence). The CDR3 extends over 16 amino acids. The CDR3 region is CATSRDRPAGNEKLFF. The CDR3 DNA sequence: TGTGCCACCAGCAGAGATAGGCCGGCGGGAAATGAAAAACTGTTTTTT.